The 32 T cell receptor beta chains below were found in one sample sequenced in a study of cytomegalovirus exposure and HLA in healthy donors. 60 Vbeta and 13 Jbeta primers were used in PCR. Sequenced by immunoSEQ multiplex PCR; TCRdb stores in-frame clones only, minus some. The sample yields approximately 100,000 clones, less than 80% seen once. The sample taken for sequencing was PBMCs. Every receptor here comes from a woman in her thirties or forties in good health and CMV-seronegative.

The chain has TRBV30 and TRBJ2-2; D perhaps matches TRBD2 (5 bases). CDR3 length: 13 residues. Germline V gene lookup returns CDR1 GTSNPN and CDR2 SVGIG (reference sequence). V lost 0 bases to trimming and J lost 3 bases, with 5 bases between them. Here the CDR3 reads CAWSVDYTGELFF. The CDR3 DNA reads TGTGCCTGGAGTGTGGACTACACCGGGGAGCTGTTTTTT.

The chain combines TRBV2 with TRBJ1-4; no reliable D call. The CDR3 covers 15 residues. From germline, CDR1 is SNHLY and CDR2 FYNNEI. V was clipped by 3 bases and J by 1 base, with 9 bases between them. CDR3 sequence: CASSELRGTNEKLFF. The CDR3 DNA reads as TGTGCCAGCAGTGAGCTTCGGGGAACTAATGAAAAACTGTTTTTT.

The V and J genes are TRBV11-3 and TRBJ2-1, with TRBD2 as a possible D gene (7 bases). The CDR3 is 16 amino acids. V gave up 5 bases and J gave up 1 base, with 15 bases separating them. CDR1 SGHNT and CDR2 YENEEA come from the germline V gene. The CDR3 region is CASSPEGGISYNEQFF. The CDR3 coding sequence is TGTGCCAGCAGCCCGGAGGGGGGGATTTCCTACAATGAGCAGTTCTTC.

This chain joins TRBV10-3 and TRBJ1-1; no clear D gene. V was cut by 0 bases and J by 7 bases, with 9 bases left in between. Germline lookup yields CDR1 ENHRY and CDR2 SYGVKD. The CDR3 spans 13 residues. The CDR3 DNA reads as TGTGCCATCAGTGAGTCAGAGTCTTATGAAGCTTTCTTT. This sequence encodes CAISESESYEAFF.

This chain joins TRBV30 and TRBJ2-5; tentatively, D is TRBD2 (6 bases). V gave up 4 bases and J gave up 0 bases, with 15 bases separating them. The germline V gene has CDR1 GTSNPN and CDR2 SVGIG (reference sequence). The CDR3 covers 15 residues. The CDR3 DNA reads TGTGCCTGGAATCCCTCTCGGGGGTACCAAGAGACCCAGTACTTC. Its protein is CAWNPSRGYQETQYF.

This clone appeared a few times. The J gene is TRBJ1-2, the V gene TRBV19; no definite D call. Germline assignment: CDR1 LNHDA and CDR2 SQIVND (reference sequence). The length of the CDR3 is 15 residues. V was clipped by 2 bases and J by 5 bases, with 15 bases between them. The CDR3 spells CASSITRDPLYGYTF. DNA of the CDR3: TGTGCCAGTAGTATAACGAGGGATCCGTTATATGGCTACACCTTC. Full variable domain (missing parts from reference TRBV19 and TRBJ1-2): DGGITQSPKYLFRKEGQNVTLSCEQNLNHDAMYWYRQDPGQGLRLIYYSQIVNDFQKGDIAEGYSVSREKKESFPLTVTSAQKNPTAFYLCASSITRDPLYGYTFGSGTRLTVV.

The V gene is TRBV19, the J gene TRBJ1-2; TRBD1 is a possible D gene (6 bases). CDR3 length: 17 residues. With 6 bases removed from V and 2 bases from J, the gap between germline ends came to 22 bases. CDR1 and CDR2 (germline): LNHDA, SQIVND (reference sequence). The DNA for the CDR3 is TGTGCCAGTAGCGCCACACCAGCGGGGGCCAGGAACTATGGCTACACCTTC. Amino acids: CASSATPAGARNYGYTF.

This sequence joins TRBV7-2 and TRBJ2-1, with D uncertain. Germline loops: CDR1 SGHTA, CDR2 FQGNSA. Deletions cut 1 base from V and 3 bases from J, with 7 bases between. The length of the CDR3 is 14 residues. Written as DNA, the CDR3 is TGTGCCAGCAGCTTAGGGGCGAGCTACAATGAGCAGTTCTTC. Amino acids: CASSLGASYNEQFF.

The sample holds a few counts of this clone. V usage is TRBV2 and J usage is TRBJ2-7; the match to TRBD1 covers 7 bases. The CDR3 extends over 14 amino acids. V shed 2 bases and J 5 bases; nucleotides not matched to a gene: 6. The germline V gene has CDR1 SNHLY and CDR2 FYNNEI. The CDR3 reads CASSETGTVDEQYF. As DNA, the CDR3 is TGTGCCAGCAGTGAAACCGGGACAGTCGACGAGCAGTACTTC.

CDR3 bases: TGTGCCAGCAGTCGACAGGGGGCGAGGGGCTACACCTTC. Translated: CASSRQGARGYTF. The gene calls are TRBV6-6 and TRBJ1-2, with 10 bases identical to TRBD1. The V segment lost 5 bases and the J segment 8 bases; nucleotides outside the gene matches: 5. The V gene's germline CDR1 is MNHNY and CDR2 SVGAGI (reference sequence). The CDR3 covers 13 residues.

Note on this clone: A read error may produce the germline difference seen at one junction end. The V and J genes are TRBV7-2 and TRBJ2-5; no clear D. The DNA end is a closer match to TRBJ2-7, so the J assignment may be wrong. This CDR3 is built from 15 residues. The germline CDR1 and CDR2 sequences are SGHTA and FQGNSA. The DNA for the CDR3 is TGTGCCAGTAGCTTAGGCCCCGCATCAACCTACGAGCAGTACTTC. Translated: CASSLGPASTYEQYF.

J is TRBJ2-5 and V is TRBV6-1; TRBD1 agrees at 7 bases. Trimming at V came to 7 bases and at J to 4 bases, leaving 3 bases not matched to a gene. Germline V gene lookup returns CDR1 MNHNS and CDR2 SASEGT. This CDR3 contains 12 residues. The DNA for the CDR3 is TGTGCCAGCAACTACAGGGGAGAGACCCAGTACTTC. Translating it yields CASNYRGETQYF.

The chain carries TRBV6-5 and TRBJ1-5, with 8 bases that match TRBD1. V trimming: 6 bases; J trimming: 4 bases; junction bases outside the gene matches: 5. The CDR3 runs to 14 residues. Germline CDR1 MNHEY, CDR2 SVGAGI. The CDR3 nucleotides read TGTGCCAGCAGGCGGACAGGGAGGAATCAGCCCCAGCATTTT. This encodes CASRRTGRNQPQHF.

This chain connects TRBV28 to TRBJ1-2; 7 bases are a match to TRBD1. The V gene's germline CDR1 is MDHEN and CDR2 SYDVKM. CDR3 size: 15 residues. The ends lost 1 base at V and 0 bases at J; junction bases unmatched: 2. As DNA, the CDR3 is TGTGCCAGCAGTTTATTGGGACAGCCTAACTATGGCTACACCTTC. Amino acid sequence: CASSLLGQPNYGYTF.

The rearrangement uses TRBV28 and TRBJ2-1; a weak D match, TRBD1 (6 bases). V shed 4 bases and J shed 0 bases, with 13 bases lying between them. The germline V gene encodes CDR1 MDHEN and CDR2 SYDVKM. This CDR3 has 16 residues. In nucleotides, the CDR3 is TGTGCCAGCAGTTCGCGTGAAGGGGGCTCCTACAATGAGCAGTTCTTC. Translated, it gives CASSSREGGSYNEQFF.

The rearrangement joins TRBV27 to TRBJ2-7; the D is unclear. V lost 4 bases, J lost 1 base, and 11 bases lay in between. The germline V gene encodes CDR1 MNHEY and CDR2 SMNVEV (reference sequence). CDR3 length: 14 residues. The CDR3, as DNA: TGTGCCAGCAGTTCTTTCGACAATTCCTACGAGCAGTACTTC. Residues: CASSSFDNSYEQYF.

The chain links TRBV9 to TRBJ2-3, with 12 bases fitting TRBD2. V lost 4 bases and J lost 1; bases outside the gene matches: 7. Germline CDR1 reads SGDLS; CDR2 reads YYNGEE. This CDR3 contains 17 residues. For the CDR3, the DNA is TGTGCCAGCAGCCCTCGGACTAGCGGGACAGGCACAGATACGCAGTATTTT. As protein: CASSPRTSGTGTDTQYF.

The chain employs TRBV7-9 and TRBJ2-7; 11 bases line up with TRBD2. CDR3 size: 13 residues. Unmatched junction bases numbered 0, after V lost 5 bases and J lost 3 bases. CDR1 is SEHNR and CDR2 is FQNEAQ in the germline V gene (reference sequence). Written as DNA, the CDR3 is TGTGCCAGCAGCGGGACTAGCGGCTACGAGCAGTACTTC. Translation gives CASSGTSGYEQYF.

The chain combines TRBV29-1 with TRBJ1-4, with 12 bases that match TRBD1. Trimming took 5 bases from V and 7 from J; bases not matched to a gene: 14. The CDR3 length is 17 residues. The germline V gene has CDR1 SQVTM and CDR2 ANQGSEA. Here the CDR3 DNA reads TGCAGCGTTCTGATTGTAGGGACAGGGGGCGTTGTTGAAAAACTGTTTTTT. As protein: CSVLIVGTGGVVEKLFF.

In DNA, the CDR3 is TGTGCCAACGGACTCGGCGAGCAGTTCTTC. It specifies CANGLGEQFF. V usage is TRBV28 and J usage is TRBJ2-1; tentatively, D is TRBD2 (5 bases). Trimming shortened V by 10 bases and J by 10 bases, and 11 bases separated the two germline ends. Germline lookup yields CDR1 MDHEN and CDR2 SYDVKM. The CDR3 is 10 residues long. The full variable domain, in which reference TRBV28 and TRBJ2-1 provide the parts outside the CDR3, is DVKVTQSSRYLVKRTGEKVFLECVQDMDHENMFWYRQDPGLGLRLIYFSYDVKMKEKGDIPEGYSVSREKKERFSLILESASTNQTSMYLCANGLGEQFFGPGTRLTVL.

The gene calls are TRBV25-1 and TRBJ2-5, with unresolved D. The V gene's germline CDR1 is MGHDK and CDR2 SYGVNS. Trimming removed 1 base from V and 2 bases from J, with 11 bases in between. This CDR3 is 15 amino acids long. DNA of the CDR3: TGTGCCAGCAGTGAATGGTCCGGTCTACAAGAGACCCAGTACTTC. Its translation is CASSEWSGLQETQYF.

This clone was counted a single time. The DNA of the CDR3 is TGTGCCAGCAGCGTATCAGGAAACACCATATATTTT. Translated: CASSVSGNTIYF. The rearrangement uses TRBV9 and TRBJ1-3; D not certain. V gave up 1 base and J gave up 4 bases, with 3 bases separating them. CDR3 length: 12 amino acids. The germline CDR1 and CDR2 sequences are SGDLS and YYNGEE.

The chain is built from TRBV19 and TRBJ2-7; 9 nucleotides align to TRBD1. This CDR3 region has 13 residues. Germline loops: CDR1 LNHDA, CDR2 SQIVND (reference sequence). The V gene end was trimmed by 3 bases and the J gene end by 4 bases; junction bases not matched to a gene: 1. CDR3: CASSMTGGYEQYF. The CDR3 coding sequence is TGTGCCAGTAGTATGACAGGGGGGTACGAGCAGTACTTC. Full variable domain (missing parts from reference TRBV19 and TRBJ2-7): DGGITQSPKYLFRKEGQNVTLSCEQNLNHDAMYWYRQDPGQGLRLIYYSQIVNDFQKGDIAEGYSVSREKKESFPLTVTSAQKNPTAFYLCASSMTGGYEQYFGPGTRLTVT.

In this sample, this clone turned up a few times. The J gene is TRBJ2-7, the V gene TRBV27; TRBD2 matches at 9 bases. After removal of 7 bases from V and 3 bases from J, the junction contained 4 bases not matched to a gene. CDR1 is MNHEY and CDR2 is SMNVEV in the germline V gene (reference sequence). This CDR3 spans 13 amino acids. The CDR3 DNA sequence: TGTGCCAGCATGCAGCGGGGGGTCTACGAGCAGTACTTC. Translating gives CASMQRGVYEQYF.

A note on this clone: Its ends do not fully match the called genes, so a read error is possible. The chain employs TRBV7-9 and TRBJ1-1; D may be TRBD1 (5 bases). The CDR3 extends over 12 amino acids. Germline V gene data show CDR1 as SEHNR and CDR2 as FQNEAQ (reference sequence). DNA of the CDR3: TGTTCCAGCAGTTCGACAGTGACTGAAGCTTTCTTT. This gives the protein CSSSSTVTEAFF.

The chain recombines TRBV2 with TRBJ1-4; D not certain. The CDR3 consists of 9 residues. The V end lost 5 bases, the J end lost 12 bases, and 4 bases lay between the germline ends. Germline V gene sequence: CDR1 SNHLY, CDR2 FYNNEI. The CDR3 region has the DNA TGTGCCAGCAGTCTCGAACTGTTTTTT. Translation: CASSLELFF.

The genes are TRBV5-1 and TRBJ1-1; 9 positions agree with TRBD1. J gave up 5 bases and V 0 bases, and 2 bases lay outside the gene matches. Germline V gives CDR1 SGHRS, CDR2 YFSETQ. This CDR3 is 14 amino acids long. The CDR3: CASSLDGTGTEAFF. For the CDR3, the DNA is TGCGCCAGCAGCTTGGACGGGACAGGGACTGAAGCTTTCTTT. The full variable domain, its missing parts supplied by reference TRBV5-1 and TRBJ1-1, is KAGVTQTPRYLIKTRGQQVTLSCSPISGHRSVSWYQQTPGQGLQFLFEYFSETQRNKGNFPGRFSGRQFSNSRSEMNVSTLELGDSALYLCASSLDGTGTEAFFGQGTRLTVV.

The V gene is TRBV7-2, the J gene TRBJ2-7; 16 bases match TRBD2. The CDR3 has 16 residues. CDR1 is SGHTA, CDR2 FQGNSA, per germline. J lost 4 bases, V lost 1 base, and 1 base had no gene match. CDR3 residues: CASSLGGLAGGYEQYF. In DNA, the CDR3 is TGTGCCAGCAGCTTAGGGGGACTAGCGGGAGGGTACGAGCAGTACTTC.

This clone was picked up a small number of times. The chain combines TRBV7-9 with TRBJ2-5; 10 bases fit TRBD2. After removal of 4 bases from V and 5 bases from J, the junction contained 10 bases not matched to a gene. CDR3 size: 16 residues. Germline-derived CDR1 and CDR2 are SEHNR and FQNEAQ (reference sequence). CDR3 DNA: TGTGCCAGCAGCTCTCCGGGACTAGCGACTTTGGAGACCCAGTACTTC. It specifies CASSSPGLATLETQYF.

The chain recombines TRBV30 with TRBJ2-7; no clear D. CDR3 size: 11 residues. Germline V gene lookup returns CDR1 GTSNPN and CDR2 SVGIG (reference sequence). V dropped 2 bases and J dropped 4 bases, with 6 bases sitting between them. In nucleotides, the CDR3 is TGTGCCTGGAGTAGAGGTTACGAGCAGTACTTC. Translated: CAWSRGYEQYF.

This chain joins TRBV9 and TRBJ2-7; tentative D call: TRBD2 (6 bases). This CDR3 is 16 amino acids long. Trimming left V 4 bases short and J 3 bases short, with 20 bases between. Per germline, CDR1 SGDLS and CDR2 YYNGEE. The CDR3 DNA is TGTGCCAGCAGCCCCATCGTTCTAGCGACTTTCTACGAGCAGTACTTC. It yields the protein CASSPIVLATFYEQYF.

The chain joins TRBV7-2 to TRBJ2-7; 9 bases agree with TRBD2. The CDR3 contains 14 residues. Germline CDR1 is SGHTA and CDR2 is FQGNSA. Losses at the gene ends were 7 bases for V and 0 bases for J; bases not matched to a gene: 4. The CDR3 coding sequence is TGTGCCAGCAATGAGCGGGGGGACTCCTACGAGCAGTACTTC. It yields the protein CASNERGDSYEQYF.